One sample yielded the 19 T cell receptor beta chains listed below, sequenced in a study of blood T cell repertoires in COVID-19 (dated by TCRdb to 2020 to 2021). The library was generated by the immunoSEQ multiplex PCR assay. The clones in this table, taken by TCRdb from immuneACCESS, are in-frame only. Not every clone is retained; where verified, under half of the shortfall comes from an unresolved V gene, and the cause of the rest is unknown. The sample table lists 200,000 to 300,000 clones, approximately 89% of them with a count of one. About 1.7% of the sample is taken by the ten largest. The sequenced material came from peripheral blood. The receptors stem from a woman aged 55-75 years who had recovered from COVID-19.

The chain combines TRBV7-2 with TRBJ2-3; TRBD2 aligns across 12 bases. Germline V lookup: CDR1 SGHTA, CDR2 FQGNSA. This CDR3 comprises 16 residues. Losses at the gene ends were 5 bases for V and 5 bases for J; bases not matched to a gene: 8. CDR3 nucleotide sequence: TGTGCCAGCAGCCTTCTAGCGGGGGGGCAGGAAGATACGCAGTATTTT. Translated: CASSLLAGGQEDTQYF.

This chain uses TRBV5-1 with TRBJ1-2, with D possibly matching TRBD1 (5 bases). CDR1 and CDR2 from the germline V gene are SGHRS and YFSETQ. The CDR3 extends over 15 amino acids. Between the trimmed V and J ends, which lost 4 bases and 2 bases, there was a span of 15 bases. The chain's CDR3 is CASSLNYGGNYGYTF. The CDR3 DNA follows: TGCGCCAGCAGCCTCAATTACGGGGGAAACTATGGCTACACCTTC.

Concerning this clone itself: Additional DNA sequences in this sample encode the identical CDR3. The chain couples TRBV9 to TRBJ2-7; a weak D match, TRBD1 (9 bases). The CDR3 runs to 14 residues. V was trimmed by 8 bases and J by 3 bases, leaving 18 bases between them. Germline lookup yields CDR1 SGDLS and CDR2 YYNGEE. CDR3 region: CASSGGTGNYEQYF. The CDR3 nucleotides are TGTGCCAGTTCGGGGGGGACAGGGAACTACGAGCAGTACTTC. The whole variable domain, remainder taken from reference TRBV9 and TRBJ2-7, is DSGVTQTPKHLITATGQRVTLRCSPRSGDLSVYWYQQSLDQGLQFLIQYYNGEERAKGNILERFSAQQFPDLHSELNLSSLELGDSALYFCASSGGTGNYEQYFGPGTRLTVT.

The J gene is TRBJ1-3, the V gene TRBV2, with 9 bases identical to TRBD1. CDR3 length: 16 residues. CDR1 SNHLY and CDR2 FYNNEI come from the germline V gene. V dropped 7 bases and J dropped 4; count of bases not matched to a gene: 11. The CDR3 coding sequence is TGTGCCAGCACTCGGGACAGGGTGGTGTCGGGAAACACCATATATTTT. This gives the protein CASTRDRVVSGNTIYF.

This clone has a handful of counts. V usage is TRBV6-6 and J usage is TRBJ2-7; 7 bases line up with TRBD1. Germline V gene lookup returns CDR1 MNHNY and CDR2 SVGAGI (reference sequence). The junction had 14 bases not matched to a gene; V was cut back by 2 bases and J by 7 bases. The CDR3 is 16 residues long. CDR3: CASSYRSGQATWEQYF. In DNA, the CDR3 is TGTGCCAGCAGTTACCGATCAGGACAGGCCACGTGGGAGCAGTACTTC.

The V and J genes are TRBV18 and TRBJ2-7; D is perhaps TRBD1 (5 bases). Germline V CDR1 and CDR2: KGHSH, LQKENI. The CDR3 runs to 13 residues. V lost 0 bases and J 5 bases, leaving 8 bases between the germline ends. CDR3 DNA sequence: TGTGCCAGCTCACCACCGTCCAGGGACGAGCAGTACTTC. Amino acids: CASSPPSRDEQYF.

This chain joins TRBV3-1 (or the pseudogene TRBV3-2) and TRBJ1-1; the match to TRBD1 covers 9 bases. V was clipped by 3 bases and J by 7 bases; unmatched bases: 12. Germline V gene lookup returns CDR1 LGHDT and CDR2 YNNKEL (reference sequence). CDR3 length equals 16 residues. CDR3 region: CASSQTRTGVSLEAFF. As DNA, the CDR3 is TGTGCCAGCAGCCAGACACGGACAGGGGTTTCCCTTGAAGCTTTCTTT.

The gene calls are TRBV27 and TRBJ1-2; D gene unclear. Between the trimmed V and J ends, which lost 5 bases and 0 bases, there was a span of 7 bases. CDR1 and CDR2 from the germline V gene are MNHEY and SMNVEV (reference sequence). CDR3 size: 13 residues. CDR3 DNA sequence: TGTGCCAGCAGTCTACGGGCTAACTATGGCTACACCTTC. Translation: CASSLRANYGYTF.

This sequence joins TRBV7-9 and TRBJ2-5, with 7 nucleotides matching TRBD2. This CDR3 has 16 residues. CDR1 and CDR2 (germline): SEHNR, FQNEAQ (reference sequence). V trimming: 3 bases; J trimming: 4 bases; junction bases outside the gene matches: 11. The CDR3 sequence: CASSFPSGGGVETQYF. CDR3 in DNA: TGTGCCAGCAGCTTCCCCAGTGGCGGGGGAGTAGAGACCCAGTACTTC.

This clone came up once. V gene TRBV27 combines with J gene TRBJ2-3; the match to TRBD1 covers 8 bases. The germline V gene has CDR1 MNHEY and CDR2 SMNVEV (reference sequence). J lost 3 bases, V lost 8 bases, and 13 bases had no gene match. The CDR3 contains 16 residues. The chain's CDR3 is CASRSGQGLGTDTQYF. DNA of the CDR3: TGTGCCAGCCGGTCCGGACAGGGTCTGGGGACAGATACGCAGTATTTT.

This clone was seen only a few times. The chain combines TRBV5-1 with TRBJ1-2; D might be TRBD1 (6 bases). The ends were cut back, 4 bases at V and 2 bases at J, with 9 bases in the middle. The V gene's germline CDR1 is SGHRS and CDR2 YFSETQ. The CDR3 is 13 residues long. CDR3 sequence reads: CASSGGQNYGYTF. The CDR3 region has the DNA TGCGCCAGCAGCGGCGGACAGAACTATGGCTACACCTTC.

The genes are TRBV5-1 and TRBJ2-3, with TRBD2 matching over 13 bases. The CDR3 extends over 18 amino acids. Germline V CDR1 and CDR2: SGHRS, YFSETQ. V lost 0 bases and J lost 2; bases outside the gene matches: 6. CDR3 bases: TGCGCCAGCAGCTTGGCCCGGACTAGCGGGGGCACCACAGATACGCAGTATTTT. This translates into CASSLARTSGGTTDTQYF.

This chain uses TRBV10-3 with TRBJ1-2, with 7 bases that match TRBD1. The CDR3 is made up of 12 amino acids. Per the germline V gene, CDR1 is ENHRY and CDR2 is SYGVKD. V shed 5 bases and J 4 bases; nucleotides not matched to a gene: 1. The CDR3 sequence: CAISTGAYGYTF. DNA of the CDR3: TGTGCCATCAGTACAGGGGCCTATGGCTACACCTTC.

V gene TRBV5-8 combines with J gene TRBJ1-5; 10 bases are a match to TRBD1. CDR1 is SGHTS and CDR2 is YDEGEE in the germline V gene. V lost 4 bases, J lost 6 bases, and 4 bases stayed unmatched. CDR3 length: 14 residues. The CDR3 region is CASSRDRGFQPQHF. Written as DNA, the CDR3 is TGTGCCAGCAGCCGGGACAGGGGTTTTCAGCCCCAGCATTTT.

V usage is TRBV11-3 and J usage is TRBJ2-1; 8 positions agree with TRBD2. V was pared by 4 bases and J by 7 bases, with 6 bases of the junction left unmatched. This CDR3 is 14 amino acids long. Germline V gene data show CDR1 as SGHNT and CDR2 as YENEEA. The CDR3 DNA is TGTGCCAGCAGCTCCCTAGGGACTAGAAATGAGCAGTTCTTC. Protein sequence: CASSSLGTRNEQFF.

The chain joins TRBV5-1 to TRBJ2-3, with TRBD1 as a possible D gene (5 bases). Germline V gives CDR1 SGHRS, CDR2 YFSETQ. V was shortened by 1 base and J by 0 bases, with 9 bases between the two germline ends. The CDR3 loop spans 15 amino acids. CDR3 in DNA: TGCGCCAGCAGCTTGCTAGGGGTTAGCACAGATACGCAGTATTTT. Translation: CASSLLGVSTDTQYF.

This clone was detected only a few times. V gene TRBV27 combines with J gene TRBJ1-4, with 7 bases lining up with TRBD1. V was pared by 5 bases and J by 8 bases, with 5 bases of the junction left unmatched. This CDR3 has 13 residues. CDR1 MNHEY and CDR2 SMNVEV come from the germline V gene (reference sequence). The CDR3 spells CASSTQGSEKLFF. The DNA for the CDR3 is TGTGCCAGCAGTACACAGGGGTCGGAAAAACTGTTTTTT.

This clone showed up just a few times. V is TRBV11-2 and J is TRBJ2-3; TRBD2 might be the D (5 bases). In germline, CDR1 is SGHAT, CDR2 FQNNGV. V was clipped by 1 base and J by 12 bases, with 14 bases between them. The CDR3 is 13 residues long. CDR3: CASSLAGRGGQYF. CDR3 bases: TGTGCCAGCAGCTTAGCTGGAAGAGGAGGCCAGTATTTT. Using reference TRBV11-2 and TRBJ2-3 for the parts outside the CDR3, the full variable domain is EAGVAQSPRYKIIEKRQSVAFWCNPISGHATLYWYQQILGQGPKLLIQFQNNGVVDDSQLPKDRFSAERLKGVDSTLKIQPAKLEDSAVYLCASSLAGRGGQYFGPGTRLTVL.

The J gene is TRBJ1-3, the V gene TRBV7-8; no clear D. The CDR3 covers 16 residues. V dropped 0 bases and J dropped 2 bases, with 11 bases sitting between them. CDR1 and CDR2 (germline): SGHVS, FQNEAQ. DNA of the CDR3: TGTGCCAGCAGCTTAGCGCTACAGTCAACTGGAAACACCATATATTTT. Its translation is CASSLALQSTGNTIYF.